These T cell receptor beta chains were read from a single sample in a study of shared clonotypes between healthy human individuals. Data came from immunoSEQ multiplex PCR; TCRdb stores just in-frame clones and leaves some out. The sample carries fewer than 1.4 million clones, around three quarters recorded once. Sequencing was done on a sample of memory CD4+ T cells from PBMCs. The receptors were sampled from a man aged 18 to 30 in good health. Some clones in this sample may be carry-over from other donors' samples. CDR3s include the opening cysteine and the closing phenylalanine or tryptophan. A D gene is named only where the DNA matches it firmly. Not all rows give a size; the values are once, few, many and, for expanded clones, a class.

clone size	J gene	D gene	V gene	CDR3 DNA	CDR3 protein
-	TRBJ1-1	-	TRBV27	TGTGCCAGCAGTTTGTGGGTCAGCGGTGAAGCTTTCTTT	CASSLWVSGEAFF
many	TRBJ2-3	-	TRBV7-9	TGTGCCAGCAGCAACGACACCGGGGCAGATACGCAGTATTTT	CASSNDTGADTQYF
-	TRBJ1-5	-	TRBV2	TGTGCCAGCAGTGATCATAATCAGCCCCAGCATTTT	CASSDHNQPQHF
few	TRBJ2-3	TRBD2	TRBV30	TGTGCCTGGAGGAGGAGCGGGGGCACAGATACGCAGTATTTT	CAWRRSGGTDTQYF
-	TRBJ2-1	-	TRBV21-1	TGTGCCAGCAGCAAAGCGAGGACTGGGACTAGCGGGAGACCCAACACCTACAATGAGCAGTTCTTC	CASSKARTGTSGRPNTYNEQFF
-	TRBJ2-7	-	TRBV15	TGTGCCACCAGCAGAGAAGGCTTCTCCAACTACGAGCAGTACTTC	CATSREGFSNYEQYF
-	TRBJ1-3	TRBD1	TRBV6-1	TGTGCCAGCAGTGTACAGGGGGCGCGCTCTGGAAACACCATATATTTT	CASSVQGARSGNTIYF
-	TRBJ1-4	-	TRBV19	TGTGCCAGTAGTCCCCGAATCCAACAACAACAAAAACTGTTTTTT	CASSPRIQQQQKLFF
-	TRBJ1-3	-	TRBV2	TGTGCCGGGGGGATTGGAAACACCATATATTTT	CAGGIGNTIYF
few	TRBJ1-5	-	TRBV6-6	TGTGCCAGCAGTTACTTTGGGAGCAGAGGCAATCAGCCCCAGCATTTT	CASSYFGSRGNQPQHF
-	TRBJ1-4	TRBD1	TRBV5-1	TGCGCCAGCAGCTTGGAGGGGGCGCCGAATGAAAAACTGTTTTTT	CASSLEGAPNEKLFF
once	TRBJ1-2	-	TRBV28	TGTGCCAGCAGTTTATTAAGGGGCTCGGCGGGCTACACCTTC	CASSLLRGSAGYTF
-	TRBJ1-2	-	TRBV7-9	TGTGCCAGCAGCCCGGGACGGACCTATGGCTACACCTTC	CASSPGRTYGYTF
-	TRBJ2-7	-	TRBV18	TGTGCCAGCTCGTCCACCACAGGACCCTACGAGCAGTACTTC	CASSSTTGPYEQYF
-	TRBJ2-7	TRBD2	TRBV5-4	TGTGCCAGCAGCGCCGGGACTAGCCTCGAGCAGTACTTC	CASSAGTSLEQYF
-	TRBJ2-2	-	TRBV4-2	TGTGCCAGCAGCCAGAGGACAGAGAACACCGGGGAGCTGTTTTTT	CASSQRTENTGELFF
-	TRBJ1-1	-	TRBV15	TGTGCCACCAGCGGATCACAGGCAAAACAAACGGTTTTCTTT	CATSGSQAKQTVFF
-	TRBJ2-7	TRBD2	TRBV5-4	TGTGCCAGCAGCTTGGCTGGGGCTAGCGGGACGTACGAGCAGTACTTC	CASSLAGASGTYEQYF
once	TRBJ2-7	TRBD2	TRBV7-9	TGTGCCAGCAGCTTAGGCGGGGGATCGTTCGGCGAGCAGTACTTC	CASSLGGGSFGEQYF
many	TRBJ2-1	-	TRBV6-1	TGTGCCAGCAATCCGGGAGAAGCGTACAATGAGCAGTTCTTC	CASNPGEAYNEQFF
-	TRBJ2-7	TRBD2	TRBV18	TGTGCCAGCTCACGGGGACTAGCGGGCATCTCCTACGAGCAGTACTTC	CASSRGLAGISYEQYF
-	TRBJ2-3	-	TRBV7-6	TGTGCCAGCAGCCCCTTATCGGGAGCTGTAGCAGATACGCAGTATTTT	CASSPLSGAVADTQYF
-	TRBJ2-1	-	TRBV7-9	TGTGCCAGCAGCTTAGCGATGGTCGATAGTAAGTTACTATTCTTC	CASSLAMVDSKLLFF